Listed here are 31 T cell receptor beta chains from one sample, sequenced in a study of blood T cell repertoires in COVID-19. Clones were sequenced by immunoSEQ multiplex PCR, and TCRdb holds only the in-frame ones, with some missing. The table lists roughly 150,000 clones, 79% of them singletons. The sequenced sample consisted of PBMCs or T cells enriched from blood (not recorded which). Receptors originate from a woman aged 65 to 85 in a cohort exposed to, infected with or recovered from COVID-19 (not recorded which).

V gene TRBV19 combines with J gene TRBJ1-2, with a weak D call TRBD1 (5 bases). V lost 4 bases, J lost 7 bases, and 16 bases lay in between. This CDR3 region has 14 residues. Per germline, CDR1 LNHDA and CDR2 SQIVND (reference sequence). The CDR3 protein is CASSSARVGGGYTF. Written as DNA, the CDR3 is TGTGCCAGTAGTAGTGCCAGGGTGGGAGGTGGCTACACCTTC.

V and J are TRBV19 and TRBJ1-2, with 8 bases lining up with TRBD1. The CDR3 has 17 amino acids. V trimming: 5 bases; J trimming: 2 bases; junction bases outside the gene matches: 13. CDR1 is LNHDA and CDR2 is SQIVND in the germline V gene (reference sequence). DNA for the CDR3: TGTGCCAGTAGTCTTCCGACAGGGGAAGTAGGGAACTATGGCTACACCTTC. Its protein is CASSLPTGEVGNYGYTF.

This chain's CDR3 is CASSQAGTGFSTNEKLFF. The CDR3 DNA reads TGCGCCAGCAGCCAAGCCGGGACAGGGTTTTCAACTAATGAAAAACTGTTTTTT. The rearrangement joins TRBV5-1 to TRBJ1-4, with 9 bases fitting TRBD1. The CDR3 spans 18 residues. The germline V gene has CDR1 SGHRS and CDR2 YFSETQ. Trimming removed 4 bases from V and 0 bases from J; junction bases left unmatched: 10.

This rearrangement joins TRBV7-8 to TRBJ2-7; maybe TRBD2 (6 bases). The length of the CDR3 is 14 residues. The germline V gene has CDR1 SGHVS and CDR2 FQNEAQ. V was trimmed by 2 bases and J by 4 bases, leaving 12 bases between them. CDR3: CASSLLDSGYEQYF. CDR3 bases: TGTGCCAGCAGCTTACTTGATAGCGGATACGAGCAGTACTTC.

The rearrangement links TRBV5-6 to TRBJ2-1; 15 bases match TRBD2. With V trimmed by 2 bases and J by 4 bases, 1 base remained unmatched. The CDR3 runs 16 residues. Germline values: CDR1 SGHDT, CDR2 YYEEEE. CDR3 loop: CASSFGLAGGYNEQFF. In DNA, the CDR3 is TGTGCCAGCAGCTTCGGACTAGCGGGAGGGTACAATGAGCAGTTCTTC.

The V gene is TRBV15, the J gene TRBJ2-7; D is undetermined. Germline V lookup: CDR1 LNHNV, CDR2 YYDKDF (reference sequence). The V end lost 8 bases, the J end lost 2 bases, and 16 bases lay between the germline ends. The CDR3 spans 14 residues. The CDR3 bases are TGTGCCACCGCTCTTAGTGGAGCGACCTACGAGCAGTACTTC. As protein: CATALSGATYEQYF.

The rearrangement uses TRBV10-3 and TRBJ1-3; no clear D gene. V was clipped by 3 bases and J by 2 bases, with 11 bases between them. The CDR3 is 15 amino acids. Germline-derived CDR1 and CDR2 are ENHRY and SYGVKD. The CDR3 DNA is TGTGCCATCAGTGACACTAGAACCACTGGAAACACCATATATTTT. Protein product: CAISDTRTTGNTIYF.

This clone was recorded at least ten times. The chain recombines TRBV5-4 with TRBJ2-1; TRBD2 matches at 7 bases. Trimming at V came to 6 bases and at J to 0 bases, leaving 9 bases not matched to a gene. In germline, CDR1 is SGHNT, CDR2 YYREEE (reference sequence). This CDR3 has 16 residues. DNA for the CDR3: TGTGCCAGCAACTCCAAGGGGACTAACTCCTACAATGAGCAGTTCTTC. Amino acid sequence: CASNSKGTNSYNEQFF.

The chain couples TRBV12-3 or TRBV12-4 to TRBJ1-4, with D hard to call. This CDR3 has 12 amino acids. Trimming pared 6 bases from V and 8 bases from J, leaving 10 bases between. The chain's CDR3 is CASSPPREKLFF. In DNA, the CDR3 is TGTGCCAGCAGCCCCCCTAGGGAAAAACTGTTTTTT.

The chain links TRBV5-1 to TRBJ2-7; D perhaps matches TRBD2 (6 bases). CDR1 is SGHRS, CDR2 YFSETQ, per germline. Trimming pared 4 bases from V and 6 bases from J, leaving 14 bases between. The CDR3 runs to 13 residues. CDR3 residues: CASSPQFGGEQYF. The CDR3 region has the DNA TGCGCCAGCAGCCCTCAGTTCGGGGGCGAGCAGTACTTC.

This clone was detected a few times. V gene TRBV28 combines with J gene TRBJ1-2; TRBD1 aligns across 9 bases. J lost 4 bases, V lost 6 bases, and 6 bases had no gene match. This CDR3 region has 14 residues. In germline, CDR1 is MDHEN, CDR2 SYDVKM. This CDR3 is CASRTGQGPYGYTF. In nucleotides, the CDR3 is TGTGCCAGCAGAACGGGACAGGGACCCTATGGCTACACCTTC.

Here the CDR3 reads CATSRAGGGQPQHF. As DNA, the CDR3 is TGTGCCACCAGCAGGGCAGGGGGAGGCCAGCCCCAGCATTTT. This rearrangement joins TRBV15 to TRBJ1-5; 7 bases are a match to TRBD1. This CDR3 region has 14 residues. Germline V lookup: CDR1 LNHNV, CDR2 YYDKDF (reference sequence). J was trimmed by 7 bases and V by 3 bases; bases with no gene match: 6.

In its sample, this clone was seen once. This chain connects TRBV6-5 to TRBJ2-7; 7 bases agree with TRBD2. This CDR3 has 11 residues. Germline CDR1 MNHEY, CDR2 SVGAGI. The trim removed 8 bases at V and 2 bases at J, leaving 0 bases unmatched. CDR3 bases: TGTGCCAGCGGGAGGGCCTACGAGCAGTACTTC. Translated, it gives CASGRAYEQYF.

The J gene is TRBJ1-1, the V gene TRBV5-1; 9 nucleotides match TRBD1. The CDR3 is 16 amino acids. The V gene end was trimmed by 0 bases and the J gene end by 4 bases; junction bases not matched to a gene: 7. CDR1 is SGHRS and CDR2 is YFSETQ in the germline V gene. The CDR3 is CASSLVGTGLGTEAFF. The CDR3 bases are TGCGCCAGCAGCTTGGTGGGGACAGGGTTGGGCACTGAAGCTTTCTTT.

The V call is TRBV11-2, the J call TRBJ2-1; D may be TRBD1 (6 bases). Germline-derived CDR1 and CDR2 are SGHAT and FQNNGV. The germline V and J ends were trimmed by 3 bases and 7 bases, with 22 bases remaining between them. This CDR3 spans 17 amino acids. CDR3 in amino acids: CASSFLAGEISGNEQFF. The DNA of the CDR3 is TGTGCCAGCAGCTTTTTGGCAGGGGAGATATCGGGGAATGAGCAGTTCTTC. Drawing the rest from reference TRBV11-2 and TRBJ2-1, the complete variable domain is EAGVAQSPRYKIIEKRQSVAFWCNPISGHATLYWYQQILGQGPKLLIQFQNNGVVDDSQLPKDRFSAERLKGVDSTLKIQPAKLEDSAVYLCASSFLAGEISGNEQFFGPGTRLTVL.

This clone has just a few counts. This chain joins TRBV7-6 and TRBJ1-3; D possibly corresponds to TRBD1 (5 bases). Germline CDR1 is SGHVS and CDR2 is FNYEAQ. This CDR3 has 15 amino acids. Between the trimmed V and J ends, which lost 5 bases and 0 bases, there was a span of 11 bases. CDR3 amino acids: CASSPTVNSGNTIYF. DNA of the CDR3: TGTGCCAGCAGCCCGACAGTCAACTCTGGAAACACCATATATTTT.

In its sample, this clone was seen a few times. The chain couples TRBV15 to TRBJ2-1, with a possible D match to TRBD1 (5 bases). Germline assignment: CDR1 LNHNV and CDR2 YYDKDF (reference sequence). The CDR3 loop spans 14 amino acids. Trimming cost V 8 bases and J 6 bases, with 17 bases left between them. CDR3 nucleotides: TGTGCCACCTCCAGCCAGGGTGGCGGCAATGAGCAGTTCTTC. It translates to CATSSQGGGNEQFF.

The table lists this clone with a few counts. The chain carries TRBV7-9 and TRBJ2-5; 9 bases match TRBD2. The CDR3 contains 17 residues. Trimming at V came to 1 base and at J to 2 bases, leaving 8 bases not matched to a gene. Per germline, CDR1 SEHNR and CDR2 FQNEAQ (reference sequence). CDR3 sequence reads: CASSLDWVAGVQETQYF. DNA of the CDR3: TGTGCCAGCAGCTTAGATTGGGTAGCGGGGGTACAAGAGACCCAGTACTTC.

The chain couples TRBV28 to TRBJ1-1; TRBD1 is a possible D gene (6 bases). The CDR3 loop spans 15 amino acids. In germline, CDR1 is MDHEN, CDR2 SYDVKM. Trimming removed 3 bases from V and 1 base from J, with 12 bases in between. The CDR3 sequence is CASSFPGAGNTEAFF. CDR3 nucleotides: TGTGCCAGCAGTTTCCCAGGGGCGGGGAACACTGAAGCTTTCTTT. Complete variable domain (other parts from reference TRBV28 and TRBJ1-1): DVKVTQSSRYLVKRTGEKVFLECVQDMDHENMFWYRQDPGLGLRLIYFSYDVKMKEKGDIPEGYSVSREKKERFSLILESASTNQTSMYLCASSFPGAGNTEAFFGQGTRLTVV.

This clone has just one count. The gene calls are TRBV11-3 and TRBJ1-2; unclear D gene. Germline V gives CDR1 SGHNT, CDR2 YENEEA. V was cut by 1 base and J by 2 bases, with 8 bases left in between. This CDR3 contains 14 residues. The CDR3 loop reads CASSLAGENYGYTF. Here the CDR3 DNA reads TGTGCCAGCAGCTTAGCTGGGGAGAACTATGGCTACACCTTC.

V is TRBV5-1 and J is TRBJ2-3, with TRBD2 identical over 12 bases. This CDR3 has 16 residues. Germline values: CDR1 SGHRS, CDR2 YFSETQ. V shed 7 bases and J 1 base; nucleotides not matched to a gene: 7. This chain's CDR3 is CASGTSGRLGTDTQYF. The CDR3 region has the DNA TGCGCCAGCGGCACTAGCGGGAGGTTGGGCACAGATACGCAGTATTTT.

V is TRBV19 and J is TRBJ2-5, with no clear D. The V end was cut by 3 bases, the J end by 5 bases, with 10 bases between. CDR1 and CDR2 from the germline V gene are LNHDA and SQIVND (reference sequence). The CDR3 is 13 residues long. The CDR3: CASSITRAETQYF. CDR3 DNA: TGTGCCAGTAGTATTACTCGAGCGGAGACCCAGTACTTC.

The chain is built from TRBV27 and TRBJ2-1; TRBD1 agrees at 11 bases. The germline V gene has CDR1 MNHEY and CDR2 SMNVEV (reference sequence). Germline trimming cut 5 bases from V and 8 bases from J; bases unmatched to any gene: 5. This CDR3 spans 14 amino acids. CDR3 protein: CASSRTGGTDEQFF. The CDR3 DNA is TGTGCCAGCAGTCGGACAGGGGGCACCGATGAGCAGTTCTTC.

J is TRBJ2-7 and V is TRBV7-6; no clear D. V lost 0 bases and J 1 base, leaving 7 bases between the germline ends. The CDR3 totals 14 residues. From germline, CDR1 is SGHVS and CDR2 FNYEAQ. The CDR3 region has the DNA TGTGCCAGCAGCTTAGCGGGCAGGTCCTACGAGCAGTACTTC. Amino acids: CASSLAGRSYEQYF.

This chain joins TRBV6-5 and TRBJ1-2; D might be TRBD1 (5 bases). V was pared by 0 bases and J by 0 bases, with 11 bases between. Germline V gene data show CDR1 as MNHEY and CDR2 as SVGAGI. The CDR3 extends over 16 amino acids. The CDR3 reads CASSYSVTGSNYGYTF. DNA of the CDR3: TGTGCCAGCAGTTACTCTGTCACAGGATCTAACTATGGCTACACCTTC.

The chain is built from TRBV3-1 (or the pseudogene TRBV3-2) and TRBJ2-5; 7 nucleotides match TRBD1. V trimming: 5 bases; J trimming: 5 bases; junction bases outside the gene matches: 5. Germline CDR1 reads LGHDT; CDR2 reads YNNKEL (reference sequence). The CDR3 sequence is 13 residues long. In nucleotides, the CDR3 is TGTGCCAGCAGCTACAGGGGAGAGGAGACCCAGTACTTC. Translated: CASSYRGEETQYF.

V and J are TRBV11-3 and TRBJ1-2, with D possibly matching TRBD1 (5 bases). The germline V gene has CDR1 SGHNT and CDR2 YENEEA. Trimming removed 5 bases at V and 10 bases at J, with 23 bases between. The CDR3 is 15 amino acids. Here the CDR3 reads CASSPGHSGGELYTF. CDR3 nucleotide sequence: TGTGCCAGCAGCCCCGGCCATTCGGGGGGGGAACTCTACACCTTC.

The CDR3 loop is CASSQYGSSYEQYF. CDR3 nucleotides: TGTGCCAGCAGCCAGTATGGCAGCTCCTACGAGCAGTACTTC. The chain couples TRBV3-1 (or the pseudogene TRBV3-2) to TRBJ2-7; the D is unclear. Germline CDR1 and CDR2: LGHDT and YNNKEL (reference sequence). The CDR3 consists of 14 residues. V lost 3 bases and J 0 bases, leaving 9 bases between the germline ends.

V and J are TRBV3-1 (or the pseudogene TRBV3-2) and TRBJ1-2; no clear D. Germline V lookup: CDR1 LGHDT, CDR2 YNNKEL (reference sequence). With 3 bases removed from V and 7 bases from J, the gap between germline ends came to 12 bases. CDR3 size: 13 residues. CDR3 sequence (DNA): TGTGCCAGCAGCCATCTTACTGCCTCTGGCTACACCTTC. It yields the protein CASSHLTASGYTF.

The chain combines TRBV10-1 with TRBJ2-7; D perhaps matches TRBD1 (6 bases). From germline, CDR1 is WNHNN and CDR2 SYGVQD (reference sequence). The V end was cut by 0 bases, the J end by 9 bases, with 9 bases between. The CDR3 runs 12 residues. CDR3 nucleotide sequence: TGCGCCAGCAGTGAGTCGTTGGGGGCGCAGTACTTC. This translates into CASSESLGAQYF.

The chain has TRBV9 and TRBJ2-1; 12 bases map to TRBD2. This CDR3 has 21 amino acids. With 4 bases clipped from V and 0 bases from J, the junction kept 17 bases outside the gene matches. Germline values: CDR1 SGDLS, CDR2 YYNGEE. Here the CDR3 DNA reads TGTGCCAGCAGCCATAAGCGGAACGGACTAGCGGGGATTAGCTCCTACAATGAGCAGTTCTTC. Its translation is CASSHKRNGLAGISSYNEQFF.